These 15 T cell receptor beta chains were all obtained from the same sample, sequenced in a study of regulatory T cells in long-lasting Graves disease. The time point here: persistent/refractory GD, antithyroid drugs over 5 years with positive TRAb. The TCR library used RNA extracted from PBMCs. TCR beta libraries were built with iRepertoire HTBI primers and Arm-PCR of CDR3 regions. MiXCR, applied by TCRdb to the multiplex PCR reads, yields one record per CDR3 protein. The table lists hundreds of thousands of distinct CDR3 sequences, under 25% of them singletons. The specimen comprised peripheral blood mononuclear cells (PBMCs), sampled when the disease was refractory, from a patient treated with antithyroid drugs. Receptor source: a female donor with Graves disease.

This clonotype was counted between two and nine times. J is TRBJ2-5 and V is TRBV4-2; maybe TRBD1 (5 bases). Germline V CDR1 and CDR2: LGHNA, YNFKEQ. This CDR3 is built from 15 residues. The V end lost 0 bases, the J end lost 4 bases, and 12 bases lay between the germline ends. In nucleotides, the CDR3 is TGTGCCAGCAGCCAAGATGGATCAGGGCCAGAGACCCAGTACTTC. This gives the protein CASSQDGSGPETQYF.

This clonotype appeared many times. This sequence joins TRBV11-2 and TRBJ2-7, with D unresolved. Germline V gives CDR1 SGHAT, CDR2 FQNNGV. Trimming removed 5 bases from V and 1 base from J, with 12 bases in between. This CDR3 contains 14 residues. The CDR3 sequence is CASSQVKGSYEQYF. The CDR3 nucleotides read TGTGCCAGCAGCCAAGTCAAGGGTTCCTACGAGCAGTACTTC.

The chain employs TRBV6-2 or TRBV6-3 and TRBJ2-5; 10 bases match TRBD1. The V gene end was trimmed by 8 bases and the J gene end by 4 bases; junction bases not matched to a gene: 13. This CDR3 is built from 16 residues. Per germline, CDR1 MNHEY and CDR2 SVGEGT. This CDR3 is CASRPGGTGVGETQYF. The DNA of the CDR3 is TGTGCCAGCCGACCTGGGGGGACAGGGGTAGGAGAGACCCAGTACTTC.

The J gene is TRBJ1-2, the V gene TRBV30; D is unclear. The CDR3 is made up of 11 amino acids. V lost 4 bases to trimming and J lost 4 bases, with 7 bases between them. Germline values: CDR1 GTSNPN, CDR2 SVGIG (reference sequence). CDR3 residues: CAWNEFYGYTF. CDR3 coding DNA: TGTGCCTGGAATGAGTTCTATGGCTACACCTTC. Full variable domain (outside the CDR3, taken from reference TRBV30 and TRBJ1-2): SQTIHQWPATLVQPVGSPLSLECTVEGTSNPNLYWYRQAAGRGLQLLFYSVGIGQISSEVPQNLSASRPQDRQFILSSKKLLLSDSGFYLCAWNEFYGYTFGSGTRLTVV.

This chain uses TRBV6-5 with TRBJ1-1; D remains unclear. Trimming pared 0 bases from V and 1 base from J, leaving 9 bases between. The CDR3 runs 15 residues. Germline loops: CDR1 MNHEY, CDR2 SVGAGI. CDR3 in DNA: TGTGCCAGCAGTTACTCTGGCAGAGGGAACACTGAAGCTTTCTTT. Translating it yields CASSYSGRGNTEAFF.

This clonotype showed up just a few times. DNA for the CDR3: TGTGCCAGCAGCCCCCTCCCAGGGGTGGAGACCCAGTACTTC. It encodes CASSPLPGVETQYF. The J gene is TRBJ2-5, the V gene TRBV9; D might be TRBD1 (6 bases). The CDR3 consists of 14 residues. Germline values: CDR1 SGDLS, CDR2 YYNGEE. The V gene lost 4 bases and the J gene lost 5 bases, with 15 bases spanning the gap.

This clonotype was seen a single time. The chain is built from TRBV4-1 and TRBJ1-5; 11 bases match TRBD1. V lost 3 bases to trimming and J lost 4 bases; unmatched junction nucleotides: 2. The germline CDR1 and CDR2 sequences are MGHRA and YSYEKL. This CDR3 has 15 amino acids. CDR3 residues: CASSQDRGPNQPQHF. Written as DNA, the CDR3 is TGCGCCAGCAGCCAGGACAGGGGGCCGAATCAGCCCCAGCATTTT.

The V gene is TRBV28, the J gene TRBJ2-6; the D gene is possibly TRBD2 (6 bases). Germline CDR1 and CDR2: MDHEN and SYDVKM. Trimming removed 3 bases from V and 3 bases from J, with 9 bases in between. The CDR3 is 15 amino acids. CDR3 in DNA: TGTGCCAGCAGTTTCGGGGGTTATGGGGCCAACGTCCTGACTTTC. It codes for CASSFGGYGANVLTF.

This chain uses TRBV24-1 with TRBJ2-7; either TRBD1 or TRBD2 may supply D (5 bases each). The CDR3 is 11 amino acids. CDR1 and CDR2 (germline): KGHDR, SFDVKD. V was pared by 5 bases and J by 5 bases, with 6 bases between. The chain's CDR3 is CATSGGNEQYF. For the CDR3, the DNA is TGTGCCACCAGTGGGGGGAACGAGCAGTACTTC.

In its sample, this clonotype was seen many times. The CDR3 DNA reads TGTGCCAGCGGCCCAGGTGAGCAGTACTTC. Amino acids: CASGPGEQYF. V gene TRBV28 combines with J gene TRBJ2-7; D gene unclear. This CDR3 contains 10 residues. V lost 8 bases and J lost 7, with 9 bases in between. Germline values: CDR1 MDHEN, CDR2 SYDVKM. Full variable domain (rest looked up from reference TRBV28 and TRBJ2-7): DVKVTQSSRYLVKRTGEKVFLECVQDMDHENMFWYRQDPGLGLRLIYFSYDVKMKEKGDIPEGYSVSREKKERFSLILESASTNQTSMYLCASGPGEQYFGPGTRLTVT.

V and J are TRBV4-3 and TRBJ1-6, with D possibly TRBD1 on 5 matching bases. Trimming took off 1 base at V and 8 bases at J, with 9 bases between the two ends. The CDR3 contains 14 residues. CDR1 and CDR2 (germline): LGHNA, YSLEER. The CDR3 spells CASSQVGGDSPLHF. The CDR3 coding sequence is TGCGCCAGCAGCCAAGTCGGGGGAGATTCACCCCTCCACTTT.

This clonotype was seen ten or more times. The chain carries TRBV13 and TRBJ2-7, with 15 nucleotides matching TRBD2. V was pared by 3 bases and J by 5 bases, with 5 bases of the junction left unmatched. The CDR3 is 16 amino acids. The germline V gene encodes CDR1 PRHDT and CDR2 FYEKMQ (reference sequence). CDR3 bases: TGTGCCAGCAGCTTCTGGACTAGCGGGAGGGCCAACGAGCAGTACTTC. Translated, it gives CASSFWTSGRANEQYF.

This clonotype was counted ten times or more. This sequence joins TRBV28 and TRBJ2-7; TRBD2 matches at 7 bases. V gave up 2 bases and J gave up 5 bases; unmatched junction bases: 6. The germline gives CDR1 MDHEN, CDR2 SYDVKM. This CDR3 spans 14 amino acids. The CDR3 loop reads CASSLGGSKNEQYF. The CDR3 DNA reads TGTGCCAGCAGTTTAGGCGGGAGCAAGAACGAGCAGTACTTC.

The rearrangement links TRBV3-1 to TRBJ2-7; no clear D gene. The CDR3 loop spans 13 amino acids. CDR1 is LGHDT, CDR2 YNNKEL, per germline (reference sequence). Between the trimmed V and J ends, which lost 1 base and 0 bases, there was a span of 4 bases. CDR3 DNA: TGTGCCAGCAGCCAAGTGCTCTCCTACGAGCAGTACTTC. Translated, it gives CASSQVLSYEQYF.

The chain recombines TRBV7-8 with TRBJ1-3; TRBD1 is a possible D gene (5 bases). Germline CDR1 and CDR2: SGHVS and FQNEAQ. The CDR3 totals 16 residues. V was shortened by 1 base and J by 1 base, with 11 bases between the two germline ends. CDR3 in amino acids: CASSLGGWGSGNTIYF. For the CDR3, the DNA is TGTGCCAGCAGCTTAGGTGGTTGGGGGTCTGGAAACACCATATATTTT.